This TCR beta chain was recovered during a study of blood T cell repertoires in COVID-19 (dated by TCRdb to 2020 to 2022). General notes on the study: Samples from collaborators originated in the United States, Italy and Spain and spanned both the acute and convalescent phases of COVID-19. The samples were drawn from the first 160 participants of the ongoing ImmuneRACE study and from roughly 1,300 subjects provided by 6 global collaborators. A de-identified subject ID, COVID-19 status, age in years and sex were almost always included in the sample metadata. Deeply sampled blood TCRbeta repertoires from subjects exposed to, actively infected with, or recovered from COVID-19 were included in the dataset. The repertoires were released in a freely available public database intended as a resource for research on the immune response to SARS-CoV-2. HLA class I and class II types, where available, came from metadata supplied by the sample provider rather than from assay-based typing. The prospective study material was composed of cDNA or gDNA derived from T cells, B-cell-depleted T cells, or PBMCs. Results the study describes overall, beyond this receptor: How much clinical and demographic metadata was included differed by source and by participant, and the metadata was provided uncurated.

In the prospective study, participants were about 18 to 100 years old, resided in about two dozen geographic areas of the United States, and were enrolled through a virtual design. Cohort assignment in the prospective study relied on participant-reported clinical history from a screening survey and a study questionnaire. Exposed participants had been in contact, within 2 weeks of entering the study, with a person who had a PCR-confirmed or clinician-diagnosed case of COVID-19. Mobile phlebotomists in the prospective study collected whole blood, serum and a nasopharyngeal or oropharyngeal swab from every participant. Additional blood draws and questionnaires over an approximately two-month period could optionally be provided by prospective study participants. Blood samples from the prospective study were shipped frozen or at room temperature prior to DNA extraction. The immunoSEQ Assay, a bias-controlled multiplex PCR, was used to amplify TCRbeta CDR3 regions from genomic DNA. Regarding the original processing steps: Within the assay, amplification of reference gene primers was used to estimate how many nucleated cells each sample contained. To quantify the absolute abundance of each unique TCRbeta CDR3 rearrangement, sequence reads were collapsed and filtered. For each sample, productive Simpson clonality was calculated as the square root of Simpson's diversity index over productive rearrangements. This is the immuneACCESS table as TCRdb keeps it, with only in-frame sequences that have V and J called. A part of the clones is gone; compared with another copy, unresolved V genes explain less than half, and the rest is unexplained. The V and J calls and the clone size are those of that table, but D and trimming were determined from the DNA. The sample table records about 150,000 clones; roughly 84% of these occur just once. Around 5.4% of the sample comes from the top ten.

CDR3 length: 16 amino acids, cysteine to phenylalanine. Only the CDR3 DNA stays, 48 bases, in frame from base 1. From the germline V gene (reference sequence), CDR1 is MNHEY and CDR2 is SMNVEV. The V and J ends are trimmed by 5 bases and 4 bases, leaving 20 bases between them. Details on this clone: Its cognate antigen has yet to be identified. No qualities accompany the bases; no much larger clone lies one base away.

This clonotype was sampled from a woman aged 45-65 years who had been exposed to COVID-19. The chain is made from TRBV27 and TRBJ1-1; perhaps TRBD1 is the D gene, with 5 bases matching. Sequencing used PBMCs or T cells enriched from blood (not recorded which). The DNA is TGTGCCAGCAGTCCCCGGGGGGGTACGATGGGCACTGAAGCTTTCTTT. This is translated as CASSPRGGTMGTEAFF.